This T cell receptor beta chain was identified during a study of vaccination and CD4 T cells after COVID-19. Scientists ran DNA taken from cultured CD4+ T cells through the Oncomine TCR Beta short-read assay for sequencing. TCRdb called the PCR reads again in MiXCR, with one record for every CDR3 protein. The sample lists 15,000 to 20,000 distinct CDR3 sequences, less than 60% occurring once. V dropped 1 base and J dropped 9 bases, with 10 bases sitting between them. Germline V gene lookup returns CDR1 SEHNR and CDR2 FQNEAQ (reference sequence). The CDR3 runs to 14 residues. In the case of this clonotype: Its antigen remains unknown.

Treatment: 10-day PBMC culture with coronavirus spike peptide pools or control peptides (ViraFEST assay). The cultures had half their medium swapped for fresh IL-2 medium on days 3 and 7. The sample taken for sequencing was CD4+ T cells from blood, cultured in vitro. The receptor comes from a human donor who had recovered from COVID-19. The rearrangement joins TRBV7-9 to TRBJ1-6; D uncertain. CDR3 sequence: CASSLVSIGSPLHF. CDR3 sequence (DNA): TGTGCCAGCAGCTTAGTCTCAATAGGTTCACCCCTCCACTTT.